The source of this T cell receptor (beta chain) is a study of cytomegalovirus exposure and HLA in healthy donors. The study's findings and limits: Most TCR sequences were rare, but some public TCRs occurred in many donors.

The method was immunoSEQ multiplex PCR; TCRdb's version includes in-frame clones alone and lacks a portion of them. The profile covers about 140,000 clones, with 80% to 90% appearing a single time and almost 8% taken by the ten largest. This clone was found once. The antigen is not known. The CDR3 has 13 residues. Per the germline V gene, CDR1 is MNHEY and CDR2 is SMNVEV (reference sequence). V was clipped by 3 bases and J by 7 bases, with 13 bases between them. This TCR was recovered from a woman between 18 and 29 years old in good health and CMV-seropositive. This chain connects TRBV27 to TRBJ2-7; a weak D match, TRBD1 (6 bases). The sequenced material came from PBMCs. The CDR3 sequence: CASSFRGLEEQYF. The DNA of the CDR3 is TGTGCCAGCAGTTTCAGGGGCCTAGAGGAGCAGTACTTC.